The clone carrying this TCR beta chain has more than one count but fewer than ten. These data are taken from a study of radiation and T cells in renal cell carcinoma. The germline CDR1 and CDR2 sequences are MDHEN and SYDVKM. Trimming took off 3 bases at V and 2 bases at J, with 16 bases between the two ends. The CDR3 sequence is 16 residues long. Profiling relied on immunoSEQ multiplex PCR, and the TCRdb table lists in-frame clones only, not all of them. In the table there are fewer than 80,000 clones, approximately 87% of which are singletons. The time point was: blood 4 weeks post-SBRT, at nephrectomy. Indicated treatment: 15 Gy SBRT to primary tumor, nephrectomy 4 weeks later.

The receptor's source is a woman between 55 and 75 years old with renal cell carcinoma. The chain employs TRBV28 and TRBJ1-1; D ambiguous. The input for sequencing was blood, taken from a patient whose treatment included radiotherapy and nephrectomy. The CDR3, as DNA: TGTGCCAGCAGTTTTTCGGCAGGCGGGAGAAACACTGAAGCTTTCTTT. Translated: CASSFSAGGRNTEAFF.